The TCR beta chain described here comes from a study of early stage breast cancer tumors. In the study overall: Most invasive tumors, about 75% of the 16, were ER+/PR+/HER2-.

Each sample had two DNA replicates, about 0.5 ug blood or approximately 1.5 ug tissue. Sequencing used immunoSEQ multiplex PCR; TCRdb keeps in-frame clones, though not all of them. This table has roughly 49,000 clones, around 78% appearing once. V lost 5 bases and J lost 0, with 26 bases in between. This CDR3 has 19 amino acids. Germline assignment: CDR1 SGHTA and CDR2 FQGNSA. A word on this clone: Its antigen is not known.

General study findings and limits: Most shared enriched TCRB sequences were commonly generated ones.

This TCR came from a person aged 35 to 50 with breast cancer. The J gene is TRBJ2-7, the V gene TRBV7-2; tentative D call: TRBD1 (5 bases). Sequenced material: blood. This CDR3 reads CASSPAAPWGFTGSYEQYF. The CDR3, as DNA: TGTGCCAGCAGCCCCGCCGCCCCCTGGGGCTTTACAGGCTCCTACGAGCAGTACTTC.